The clone carrying this T cell receptor (beta chain) was picked up a small number of times. Its matching antigen is unknown. This entry belongs to a study of persistence of HIV-infected CD4 T cells. Across the study: Median time on suppressive ART was 8 to 9 years.

Cells were stimulated with overlapping HIV-1 Gag 15-mer peptides. Sorted nonresponding memory CD4+ T cells were CD40L-negative, CD69-negative, CD45RO-high. The germline gives CDR1 MNHNS, CDR2 SASEGT. The CDR3 sequence is 17 residues long. The V gene end was trimmed by 1 base and the J gene end by 0 bases; junction bases not matched to a gene: 5. Sequencing used immunoSEQ version 4 in survey mode. Sequenced by immunoSEQ multiplex PCR; TCRdb stores in-frame clones only, minus some. The table lists about 64,000 clones, under 80% of them singletons. The starting material was CD4+ T cells sorted from PBMCs after 18-hour stimulation, obtained from a patient who received antiretroviral therapy. V usage is TRBV6-1 and J usage is TRBJ2-2; 7 bases map to TRBD1. The TCR originated in an adult man with HIV who was CMV-seropositive. The chain's CDR3 is CASSEVRDSSNTGELFF. CDR3 sequence (DNA): TGTGCCAGCAGTGAAGTAAGGGACAGCTCGAACACCGGGGAGCTGTTTTTT.